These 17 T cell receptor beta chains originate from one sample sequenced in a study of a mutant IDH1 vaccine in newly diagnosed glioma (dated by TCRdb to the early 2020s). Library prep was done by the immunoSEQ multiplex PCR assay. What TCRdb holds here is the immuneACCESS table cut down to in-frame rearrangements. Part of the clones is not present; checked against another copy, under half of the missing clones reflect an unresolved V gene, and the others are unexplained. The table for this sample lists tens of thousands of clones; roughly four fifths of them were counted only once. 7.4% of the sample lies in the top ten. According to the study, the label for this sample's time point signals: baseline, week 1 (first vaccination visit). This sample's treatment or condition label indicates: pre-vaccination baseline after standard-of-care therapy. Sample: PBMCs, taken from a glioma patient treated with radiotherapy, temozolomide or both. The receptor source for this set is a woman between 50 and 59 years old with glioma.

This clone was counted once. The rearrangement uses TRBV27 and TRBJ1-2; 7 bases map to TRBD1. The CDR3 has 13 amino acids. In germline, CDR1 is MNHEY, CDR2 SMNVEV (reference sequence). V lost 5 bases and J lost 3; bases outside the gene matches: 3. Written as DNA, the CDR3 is TGTGCCAGCAGTCCTCAGGGGGACTATGGCTACACCTTC. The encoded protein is CASSPQGDYGYTF.

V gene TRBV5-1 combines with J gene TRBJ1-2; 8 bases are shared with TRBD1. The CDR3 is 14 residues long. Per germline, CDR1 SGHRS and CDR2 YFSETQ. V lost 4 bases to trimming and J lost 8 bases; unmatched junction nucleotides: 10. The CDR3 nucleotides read TGCGCCAGCAGCCCATCAGGGGGCGCAGAGGGCTACACCTTC. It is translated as CASSPSGGAEGYTF.

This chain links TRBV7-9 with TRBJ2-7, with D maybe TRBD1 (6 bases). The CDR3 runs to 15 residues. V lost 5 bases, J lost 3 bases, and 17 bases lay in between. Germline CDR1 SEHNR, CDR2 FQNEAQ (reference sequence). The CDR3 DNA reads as TGTGCCAGCAGCCTAGGACAGACGGCCCTCTACGAGCAGTACTTC. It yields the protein CASSLGQTALYEQYF.

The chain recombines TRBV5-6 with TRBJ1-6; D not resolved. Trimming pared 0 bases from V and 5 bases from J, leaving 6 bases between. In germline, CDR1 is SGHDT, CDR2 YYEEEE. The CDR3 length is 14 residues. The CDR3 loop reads CASSLGSNNSPLHF. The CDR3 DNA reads TGTGCCAGCAGCTTGGGATCTAATAATTCACCCCTCCACTTT.

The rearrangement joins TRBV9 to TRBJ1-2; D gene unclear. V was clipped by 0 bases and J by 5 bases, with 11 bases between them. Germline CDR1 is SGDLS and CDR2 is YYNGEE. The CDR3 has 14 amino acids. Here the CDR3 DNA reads TGTGCCAGCAGCGTAGGCTCACAGCCTTATGGCTACACCTTC. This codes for CASSVGSQPYGYTF.

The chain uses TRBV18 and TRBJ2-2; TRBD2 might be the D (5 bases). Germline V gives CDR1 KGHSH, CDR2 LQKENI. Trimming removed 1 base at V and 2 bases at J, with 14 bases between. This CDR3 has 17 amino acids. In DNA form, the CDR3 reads TGTGCCAGCTCACCACGAGACTACGGACCCAACACCGGGGAGCTGTTTTTT. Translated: CASSPRDYGPNTGELFF.

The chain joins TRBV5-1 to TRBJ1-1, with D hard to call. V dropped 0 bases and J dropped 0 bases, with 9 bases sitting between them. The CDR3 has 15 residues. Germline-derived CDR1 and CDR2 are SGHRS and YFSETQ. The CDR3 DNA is TGCGCCAGCAGCTTGGGGGCGGGGATGAACACTGAAGCTTTCTTT. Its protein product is CASSLGAGMNTEAFF.

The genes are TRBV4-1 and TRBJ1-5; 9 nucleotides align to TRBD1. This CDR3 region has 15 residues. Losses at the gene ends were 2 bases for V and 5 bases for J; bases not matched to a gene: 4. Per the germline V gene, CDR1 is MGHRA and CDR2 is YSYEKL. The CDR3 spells CASSQPTGGDQPQHF. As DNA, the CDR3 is TGCGCCAGCAGCCAACCCACAGGGGGCGATCAGCCCCAGCATTTT.

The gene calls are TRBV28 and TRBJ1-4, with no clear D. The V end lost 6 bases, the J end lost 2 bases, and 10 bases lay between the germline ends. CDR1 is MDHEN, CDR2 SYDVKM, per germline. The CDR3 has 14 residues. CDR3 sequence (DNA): TGTGCCAGCAGCCTAATGTTCACTAATGAAAAACTGTTTTTT. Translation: CASSLMFTNEKLFF.

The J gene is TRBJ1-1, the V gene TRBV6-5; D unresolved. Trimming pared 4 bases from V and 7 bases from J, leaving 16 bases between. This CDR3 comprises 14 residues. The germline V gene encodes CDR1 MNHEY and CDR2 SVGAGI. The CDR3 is CASSFIGTNDEAFF. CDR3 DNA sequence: TGTGCCAGCAGTTTCATCGGTACGAACGATGAAGCTTTCTTT.

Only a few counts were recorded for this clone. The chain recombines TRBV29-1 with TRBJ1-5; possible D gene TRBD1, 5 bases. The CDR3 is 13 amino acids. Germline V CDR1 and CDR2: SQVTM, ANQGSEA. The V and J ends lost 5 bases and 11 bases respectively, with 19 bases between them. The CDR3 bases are TGCAGCGTTCGACAGTCGGTTCAATCTGCCCAGCATTTT. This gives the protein CSVRQSVQSAQHF.

CDR3 region: CASAPTDTYGYTF. In DNA, the CDR3 is TGCGCCAGCGCCCCTACCGACACTTATGGCTACACCTTC. The chain recombines TRBV5-1 with TRBJ1-2; no clear D. CDR3 length: 13 amino acids. V shed 7 bases and J shed 5 bases, with 15 bases lying between them. Looked up from germline, CDR1 is SGHRS and CDR2 is YFSETQ. The full variable domain, with the rest looked up from reference TRBV5-1 and TRBJ1-2, is KAGVTQTPRYLIKTRGQQVTLSCSPISGHRSVSWYQQTPGQGLQFLFEYFSETQRNKGNFPGRFSGRQFSNSRSEMNVSTLELGDSALYLCASAPTDTYGYTFGSGTRLTVV.

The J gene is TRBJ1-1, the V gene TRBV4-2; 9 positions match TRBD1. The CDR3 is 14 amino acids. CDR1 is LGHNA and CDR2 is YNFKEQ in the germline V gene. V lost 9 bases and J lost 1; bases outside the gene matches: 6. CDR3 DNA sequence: TGTGCCAGTAAACAGGGGGCTGGGAACACTGAAGCTTTCTTT. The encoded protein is CASKQGAGNTEAFF.

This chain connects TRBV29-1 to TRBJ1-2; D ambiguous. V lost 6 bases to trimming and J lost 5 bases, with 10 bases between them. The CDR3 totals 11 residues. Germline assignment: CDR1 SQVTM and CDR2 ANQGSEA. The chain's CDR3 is CSVGRDYGYTF. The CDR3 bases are TGCAGCGTAGGTAGGGATTATGGCTACACCTTC.

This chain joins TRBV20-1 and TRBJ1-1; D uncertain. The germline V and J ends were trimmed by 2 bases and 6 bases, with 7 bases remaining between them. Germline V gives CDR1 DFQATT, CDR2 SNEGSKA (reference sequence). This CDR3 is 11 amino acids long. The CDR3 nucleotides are TGCAGTGCTAGACGGCTGGCTGAAGCTTTCTTT. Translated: CSARRLAEAFF.

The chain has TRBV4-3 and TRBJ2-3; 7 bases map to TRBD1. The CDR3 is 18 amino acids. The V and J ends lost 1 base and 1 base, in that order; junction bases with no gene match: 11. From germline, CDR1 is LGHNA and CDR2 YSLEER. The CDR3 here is CASSQGALGGMGTDTQYF. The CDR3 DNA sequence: TGCGCCAGCAGCCAAGGTGCCCTAGGGGGCATGGGCACAGATACGCAGTATTTT.

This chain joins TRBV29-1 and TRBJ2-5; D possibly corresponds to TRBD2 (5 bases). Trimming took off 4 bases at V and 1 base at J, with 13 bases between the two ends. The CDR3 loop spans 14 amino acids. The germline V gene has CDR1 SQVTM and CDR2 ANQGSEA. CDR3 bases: TGCAGCGTTGTTCTCGCGGGCCGCCAAGAGACCCAGTACTTC. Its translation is CSVVLAGRQETQYF.